One and the same sample provided the 16 T cell receptor beta chains below, sequenced in a study of blood T cells in healthy people across ages. It was with a sample-barcoded 5' primer and a J-beta primer mix that a second PCR of about 7 to 12 cycles was run. TCRdb reprocessed the 5' RACE reads via MiXCR and lists one record per CDR3 protein. The sample lists about a million distinct CDR3 sequences, under 50% seen once, with roughly 12% in the top ten. Sequenced: blood. The receptor source for this set is a man aged 25-45 years in good health.

This clonotype was counted a few times. The chain links TRBV20-1 to TRBJ1-2; TRBD1 matches at 8 bases. The V segment lost 6 bases and the J segment 2 bases; nucleotides outside the gene matches: 8. CDR3 length: 14 amino acids. Germline V CDR1 and CDR2: DFQATT, SNEGSKA (reference sequence). CDR3 nucleotides: TGCAGTGCGGCCTCGACAGGGGCCAACTATGGCTACACCTTC. It translates to CSAASTGANYGYTF.

This clonotype turned up a few times. J is TRBJ2-1 and V is TRBV2; a weak D match, TRBD2 (6 bases). This CDR3 region has 12 residues. CDR1 is SNHLY, CDR2 FYNNEI, per germline. V lost 6 bases and J 5 bases, leaving 8 bases between the germline ends. For the CDR3, the DNA is TGTGCCAGCAGCGGGACTGACAATGAGCAGTTCTTC. Translated: CASSGTDNEQFF.

The chain recombines TRBV7-2 with TRBJ1-2; TRBD1 aligns across 8 bases. The germline V gene has CDR1 SGHTA and CDR2 FQGNSA. This CDR3 has 13 amino acids. The junction had 7 bases not matched to a gene; V was cut back by 5 bases and J by 8 bases. CDR3 region: CASSTQGGQGYTF. The CDR3 nucleotides are TGTGCCAGCAGCACACAGGGGGGGCAAGGCTACACCTTC.

This clonotype was picked up a small number of times. This rearrangement joins TRBV27 to TRBJ2-3; TRBD2 matches 11 bases. With V trimmed by 4 bases and J by 6 bases, 9 bases remained unmatched. Germline values: CDR1 MNHEY, CDR2 SMNVEV (reference sequence). The CDR3 is 16 residues long. The CDR3 DNA reads TGTGCCAGCAGTTATGGGACTAGCGGACTAGGGGATACGCAGTATTTT. This translates into CASSYGTSGLGDTQYF.

The chain has TRBV25-1 and TRBJ1-2; 7 positions agree with TRBD1. The CDR3 is made up of 17 amino acids. Germline V lookup: CDR1 MGHDK, CDR2 SYGVNS. V lost 1 base to trimming and J lost 3 bases; unmatched junction nucleotides: 11. CDR3 amino acids: CASSESMTGIGHYGYTF. The DNA of the CDR3 is TGTGCCAGCAGTGAATCGATGACAGGGATCGGTCACTATGGCTACACCTTC.

The chain has TRBV4-3 and TRBJ2-7, with D possibly TRBD2 on 7 matching bases. The CDR3 length is 15 residues. Trimming took 6 bases from V and 3 from J, leaving 18 bases between them. Germline V gene lookup returns CDR1 LGHNA and CDR2 YSLEER. The CDR3 sequence: CASSPGRGAGYEQYF. The DNA for the CDR3 is TGCGCCAGCAGTCCTGGACGGGGGGCGGGCTACGAGCAGTACTTC.

The table lists this clonotype with a count of one. This sequence joins TRBV30 and TRBJ2-7; D possibly corresponds to TRBD1 (5 bases). Germline assignment: CDR1 GTSNPN and CDR2 SVGIG (reference sequence). V was shortened by 3 bases and J by 6 bases, with 9 bases between the two germline ends. The CDR3 spans 11 residues. CDR3 sequence reads: CAWRDTREQYF. CDR3 nucleotides: TGTGCCTGGAGGGACACTCGCGAGCAGTACTTC.

This clonotype was seen a handful of times. The rearrangement links TRBV4-2 to TRBJ2-1; 11 nucleotides align to TRBD2. CDR1 is LGHNA, CDR2 YNFKEQ, per germline. The ends lost 1 base at V and 6 bases at J; junction bases unmatched: 2. The CDR3 covers 15 residues. CDR3 coding DNA: TGTGCCAGCAGCCAAGGACTAGCGGGGCGCAATGAGCAGTTCTTC. This translates into CASSQGLAGRNEQFF.

The chain combines TRBV12-5 with TRBJ1-1; 7 bases are shared with TRBD1. This CDR3 has 15 residues. V lost 0 bases and J lost 3; bases outside the gene matches: 4. Germline V gene data show CDR1 as LGHNT and CDR2 as FRNRAP. CDR3 residues: CASGLVEGTDTEAFF. The CDR3 DNA reads as TGTGCTAGTGGTTTGGTAGAGGGGACAGACACTGAAGCTTTCTTT.

The chain has TRBV4-1 and TRBJ2-2; D remains unclear. The CDR3 is 16 residues long. Germline assignment: CDR1 MGHRA and CDR2 YSYEKL. The V and J ends lost 6 bases and 4 bases respectively, with 18 bases between them. In DNA, the CDR3 is TGCGCCAGCAGAGGCGACGGATTCTTTACCACCGGGGAGCTGTTTTTT. It codes for CASRGDGFFTTGELFF.

In its sample, this clonotype was seen a few times. V is TRBV12-3 or TRBV12-4 and J is TRBJ2-3; 8 positions agree with TRBD1. The CDR3 consists of 14 residues. J lost 2 bases, V lost 6 bases, and 4 bases had no gene match. The CDR3 spells CASSRQGLTDTQYF. The CDR3 nucleotides read TGTGCCAGCAGCCGACAGGGGCTCACAGATACGCAGTATTTT.

The chain links TRBV27 to TRBJ2-7; 7 positions match TRBD2. V shed 6 bases and J 7 bases; nucleotides not matched to a gene: 6. Germline V gene sequence: CDR1 MNHEY, CDR2 SMNVEV (reference sequence). The CDR3 is made up of 12 amino acids. CDR3 bases: TGTGCCAGCAGCCCAGCGGGGAATGAGCAGTACTTC. Translated: CASSPAGNEQYF.

About this clonotype itself: This may be a read error: a much more frequent sequence differs by one nucleotide. The rearrangement joins TRBV20-1 to TRBJ1-5; perhaps TRBD1 as D (5 bases). Trimming took 2 bases from V and 7 from J, leaving 15 bases between them. Looked up from germline, CDR1 is DFQATT and CDR2 is SNEGSKA (reference sequence). The CDR3 is made up of 14 amino acids. This CDR3 is CSARPDTPKQPQHF. The CDR3 region has the DNA TGCAGTGCTAGACCGGACACCCCAAAGCAGCCCCAGCATTTT.

This clonotype was counted between two and nine times. The genes are TRBV6-2 or TRBV6-3 and TRBJ2-7, with 11 bases that match TRBD2. V trimming: 6 bases; J trimming: 2 bases; junction bases outside the gene matches: 3. Per germline, CDR1 MNHEY and CDR2 SVGEGT. CDR3 length equals 14 residues. The CDR3 DNA reads TGTGCCAGCAGCGGGACTAGCGGACCCTACGAGCAGTACTTC. It translates to CASSGTSGPYEQYF.

This clonotype was counted once. V usage is TRBV12-3 or TRBV12-4 and J usage is TRBJ2-3; 11 nucleotides line up with TRBD2. This CDR3 has 15 amino acids. V lost 7 bases and J lost 3; bases outside the gene matches: 6. CDR3: CASIYSGGVTDTQYF. As DNA, the CDR3 is TGTGCCAGCATCTATAGCGGGGGGGTGACAGATACGCAGTATTTT.

The chain carries TRBV6-5 and TRBJ2-7, with 7 bases aligning to TRBD1. Germline V lookup: CDR1 MNHEY, CDR2 SVGAGI. The CDR3 loop spans 14 amino acids. V was clipped by 8 bases and J by 2 bases; unmatched bases: 9. The CDR3 loop reads CASGRDSTTYEQYF. The CDR3, as DNA: TGTGCCAGCGGCAGGGACAGTACGACCTACGAGCAGTACTTC.